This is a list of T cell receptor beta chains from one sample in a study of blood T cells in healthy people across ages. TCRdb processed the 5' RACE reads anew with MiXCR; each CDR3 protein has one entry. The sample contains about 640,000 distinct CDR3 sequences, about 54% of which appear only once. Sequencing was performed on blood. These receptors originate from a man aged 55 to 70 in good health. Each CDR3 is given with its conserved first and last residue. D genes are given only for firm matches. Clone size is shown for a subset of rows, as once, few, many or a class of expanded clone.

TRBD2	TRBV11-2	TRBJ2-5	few	TGTGCCAGCAGCTTAGTAGGCTCTAGCGGGGAGACCCAGTACTTC	CASSLVGSSGETQYF
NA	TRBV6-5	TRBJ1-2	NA	TGTGCCACCAAAACAGGGAACTATGGCTACACCTTC	CATKTGNYGYTF
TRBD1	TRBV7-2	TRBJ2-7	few	TGTGCCAGCAGGAAGAGGGGACAGGGATCCTACGAGCAGTACTTC	CASRKRGQGSYEQYF
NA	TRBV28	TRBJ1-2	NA	TGTGCCAGCAGTTTACAGACAGCTTTCTATGGCTACACCTTC	CASSLQTAFYGYTF
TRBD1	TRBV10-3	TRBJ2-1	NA	TGTGCCATCAGTGAGTCGTTTGCTGGACAGGGAAAAGGTGAGCAGTTCTTC	CAISESFAGQGKGEQFF
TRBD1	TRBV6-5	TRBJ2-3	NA	TGTGCCAGCAGTTACCGTGACAGGGGACTCGCTACGCAGTATTTT	CASSYRDRGLATQYF
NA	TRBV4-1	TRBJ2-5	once	TGCGCCAGCAGCCAAGGCTGGGCCAGCCAAGAGACCCAGTACTTC	CASSQGWASQETQYF
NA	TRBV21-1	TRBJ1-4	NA	TGTGCTAGCAAAACGGGGGTTGCTAATGAAAAACTGTTTTTT	CASKTGVANEKLFF
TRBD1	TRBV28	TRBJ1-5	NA	TGTGCCAGCAGCTGGACAGGGCCGCGGCCCCAGCATTTT	CASSWTGPRPQHF
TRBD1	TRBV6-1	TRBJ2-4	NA	TGTGCCAGCTCGGGGACAGGGGCCGCACGGGACATTCAGTACTTC	CASSGTGAARDIQYF
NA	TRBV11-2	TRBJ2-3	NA	TGTGCCAGCAGCTCCACGGGGGCCATTACAGATACGCAGTATTTT	CASSSTGAITDTQYF
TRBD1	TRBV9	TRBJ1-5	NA	TGTGCCAGCAGCGTGGGACAGGGCTGGCAGCCCCAGCATTTT	CASSVGQGWQPQHF
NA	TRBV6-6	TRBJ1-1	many	TGTGCCAGCAGTTATACCAACACTGAAGCTTTCTTT	CASSYTNTEAFF
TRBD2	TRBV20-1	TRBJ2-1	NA	TGCAGTGCTAGAGATCCGGGGCGGGGGGACGACAATGAGCAGTTCTTC	CSARDPGRGDDNEQFF
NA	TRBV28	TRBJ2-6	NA	TGTGCCAGCAAGTCCCCCCCTTCTGGGGCCAACGTCCTGACTTTC	CASKSPPSGANVLTF
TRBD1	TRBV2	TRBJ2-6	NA	TGTGCCAGCAACCCGGACAGGGAAGCTGGGGCCAACGTCCTGACTTTC	CASNPDREAGANVLTF
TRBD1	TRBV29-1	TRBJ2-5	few	TGCAGCGGGAGACAGGGTGGGTTCGAGACCCAGTACTTC	CSGRQGGFETQYF
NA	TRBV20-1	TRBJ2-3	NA	TGCAGCTCTAGTCGGGGAACAGATACGCAGTATTTT	CSSSRGTDTQYF
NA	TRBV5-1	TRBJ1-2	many	TGCGCCAGCAGCTTGACAGGGCCCCGGAACTATGGCTACACCTTC	CASSLTGPRNYGYTF
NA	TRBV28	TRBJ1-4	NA	TGTGCCAGCAGTAACTCGGGACGCGGACTCCCGACCGGCGAAAAACTGTTTTTT	CASSNSGRGLPTGEKLFF
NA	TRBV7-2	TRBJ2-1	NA	TGTGCCAGCAGCCGAATGGTTGGTAGCAATGAGCAGTTCTTC	CASSRMVGSNEQFF
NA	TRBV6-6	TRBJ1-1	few	TGTGCCAGCAGTTACTCGTTAGATACAGCCGTTGAAGCTTTCTTT	CASSYSLDTAVEAFF
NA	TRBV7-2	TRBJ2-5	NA	TGTGCCAGCAGCTTATTCCCCAGGGGTTTGGGAGAGACCCAGTACTTC	CASSLFPRGLGETQYF
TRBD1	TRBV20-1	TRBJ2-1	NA	TGCAGTGCTCCACACATCCCCGGACAGGGCCCCTACAATGAGCAGTTCTTC	CSAPHIPGQGPYNEQFF
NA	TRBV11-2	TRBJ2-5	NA	TGTGCCAGCAACTCCGGGGGGCGTGAGCAGTACTTC	CASNSGGREQYF
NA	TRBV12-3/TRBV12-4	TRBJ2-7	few	TGTGCCAGCAGTCGAGCGGAAAGCTCCTACGAGCAGTACTTC	CASSRAESSYEQYF
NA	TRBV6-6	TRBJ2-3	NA	TGTGCCAGCAGTCGACAAGATACGCAGTATTTT	CASSRQDTQYF
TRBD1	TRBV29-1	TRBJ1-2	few	TGCAGCGTACGGACAGGGAACGATGGCTACACCTTC	CSVRTGNDGYTF
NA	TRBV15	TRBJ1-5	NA	TGTGCCACCAGCAGAGATGGATTACAGGGACAGCCCCAGCATTTT	CATSRDGLQGQPQHF
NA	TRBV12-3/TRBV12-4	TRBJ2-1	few	TGTGCCAGCAGTTTAGGGGCCCAAGAGACCCAGTTCTTC	CASSLGAQETQFF
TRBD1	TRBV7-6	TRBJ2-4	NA	TGTGCCAGCAGCTCAGGACAGGGGGCGAGAAACATTCAGTACTTC	CASSSGQGARNIQYF
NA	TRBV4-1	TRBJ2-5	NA	TGCGCCAGCAGCCAAGGACTATTGTCGGAGACCCAGTACTTC	CASSQGLLSETQYF
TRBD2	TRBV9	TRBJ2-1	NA	TGTGCCAGCAGCGTGGGGGGGACCACCTACAATGAGCAGTTCTTC	CASSVGGTTYNEQFF
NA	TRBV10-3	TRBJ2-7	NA	TGTGCCATCAGTGAGTTCAACAGGGAAGGCTCCTACGAGCAGTACTTC	CAISEFNREGSYEQYF
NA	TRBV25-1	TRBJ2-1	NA	TGTGCCAGCAGGGTAAGAGGGGGGAACTACAATGAGCAGTTCTTC	CASRVRGGNYNEQFF
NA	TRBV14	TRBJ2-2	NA	TGTGCCAGCAGCCAAGATAGCGGTGGCCCCGGCGGGACCGGGGAGCTGTTTTTT	CASSQDSGGPGGTGELFF
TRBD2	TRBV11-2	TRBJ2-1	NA	TGTGCCAGCAGCGGAACGACTAGCGGGGTTTACAATGAGCAGTTCTTC	CASSGTTSGVYNEQFF
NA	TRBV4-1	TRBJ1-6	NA	TGCGCCAGCAGCCCCCCACAGGGATCACCCCTCCACTTT	CASSPPQGSPLHF
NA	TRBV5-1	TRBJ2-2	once	TGCGCCAGCAGCTTGGAACAGGGTAGATCGAACACCGGGGAGCTGTTTTTT	CASSLEQGRSNTGELFF
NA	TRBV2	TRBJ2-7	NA	TGTGCCAGCGAGAGGGACTCCTACGAGCAGTACTTC	CASERDSYEQYF
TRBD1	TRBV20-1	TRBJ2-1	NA	TGCAGTGCTAGGCGGGACAGGGCTACAGATGAGCAGTTCTTC	CSARRDRATDEQFF
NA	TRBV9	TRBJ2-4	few	TGTGCCAGCAGCGGGACAAATCAAAACATTCAGTACTTC	CASSGTNQNIQYF
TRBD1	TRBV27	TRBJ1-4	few	TGTGCCAGCAGTCGACGGGACAGGGTGGGTGAAAAACTGTTTTTT	CASSRRDRVGEKLFF
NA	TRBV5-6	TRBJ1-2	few	TGTGCCAGCAGCGCTGCCGGGAGCTTTTATGGCTACACCTTC	CASSAAGSFYGYTF
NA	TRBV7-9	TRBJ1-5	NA	TGTGCCAGCAGCCTATCAGGGGTGCGTCAGCCCCAGCATTTT	CASSLSGVRQPQHF
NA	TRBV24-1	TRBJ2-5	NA	TGTGCCACCAGTGATGGGCGTTACCGAACCCGGTACTTC	CATSDGRYRTRYF
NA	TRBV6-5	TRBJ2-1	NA	TGTGCCAGCAGTGCCGTTGGGGGTGAGCAGTTCTTC	CASSAVGGEQFF
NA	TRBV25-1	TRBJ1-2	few	TGTGCCAGCAGTGAATATAAGGGCTATGGCTACACCTTC	CASSEYKGYGYTF
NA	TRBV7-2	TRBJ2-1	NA	TGTGCCAGCAATCCGACAGGAGACTACAATGAGCAGTTCTTC	CASNPTGDYNEQFF
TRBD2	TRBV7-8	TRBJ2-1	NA	TGTGCCAGCTTACTTGGGGCGGGGGGGTTCAACAATGAGCAGTTCTTC	CASLLGAGGFNNEQFF
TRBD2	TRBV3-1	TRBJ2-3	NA	TGTGCCAGCAGCCCCACTAGCGCTGAGTACGAGCAGTACTTT	CASSPTSAEYEQYF
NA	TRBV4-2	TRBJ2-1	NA	TGTGCCAGCAGCCAAGCGGCAGGGGCCACAGGAAATGAGCAGTTCTTC	CASSQAAGATGNEQFF
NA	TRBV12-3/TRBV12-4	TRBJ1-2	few	TGTGCCAGCAGTTTGGGCAGGACCAACTATGGCTACACCTTC	CASSLGRTNYGYTF